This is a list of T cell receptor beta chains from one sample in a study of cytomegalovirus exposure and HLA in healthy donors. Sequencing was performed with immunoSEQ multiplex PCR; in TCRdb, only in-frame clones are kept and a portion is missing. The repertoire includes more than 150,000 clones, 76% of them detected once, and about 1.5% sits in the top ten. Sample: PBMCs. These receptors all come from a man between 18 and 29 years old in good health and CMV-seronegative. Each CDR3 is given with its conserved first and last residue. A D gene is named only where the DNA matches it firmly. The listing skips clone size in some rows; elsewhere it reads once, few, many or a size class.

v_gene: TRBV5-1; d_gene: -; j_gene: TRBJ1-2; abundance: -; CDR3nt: TGCGCCAGCAGCCAATATCAAGCCAGGACTCACTATGGCTACACCTTC; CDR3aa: CASSQYQARTHYGYTF
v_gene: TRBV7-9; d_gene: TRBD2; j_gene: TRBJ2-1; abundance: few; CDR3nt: TGTGCCAGCAGCCGTACGGGACTAGCGGGAGGAAGCTACAATGAGCAGTTCTTC; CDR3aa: CASSRTGLAGGSYNEQFF
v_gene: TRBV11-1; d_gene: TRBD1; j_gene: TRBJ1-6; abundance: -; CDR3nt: TGTGCCAGCAGCTCGACCCGGGACAGGGGTTCACCCCTCCACTTT; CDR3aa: CASSSTRDRGSPLHF
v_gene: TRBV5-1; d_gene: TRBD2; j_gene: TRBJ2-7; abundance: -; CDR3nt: TGCGCCAGCAGCGGCGGGAGAAAGTGGGGCCCCGAGCAGTACTTC; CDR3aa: CASSGGRKWGPEQYF
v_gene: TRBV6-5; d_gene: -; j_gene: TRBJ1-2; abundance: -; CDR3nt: TGTGCCAGCAGTTTAAATGACAGGAACCATGGCTACACCTTC; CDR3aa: CASSLNDRNHGYTF
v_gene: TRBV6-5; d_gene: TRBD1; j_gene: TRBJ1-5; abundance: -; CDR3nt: TGTGCCAGCAGGGGACAGGTGAATCAGCCCCAGCATTTT; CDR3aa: CASRGQVNQPQHF
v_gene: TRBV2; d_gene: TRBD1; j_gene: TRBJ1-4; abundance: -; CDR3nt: TGTGCCAGCAGACTACGCCGTTCGACAGGGGAAGAAAAACTGTTTTTT; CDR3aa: CASRLRRSTGEEKLFF
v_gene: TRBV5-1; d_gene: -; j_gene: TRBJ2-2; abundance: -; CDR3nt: TGCGCCAGCAGCCCGGAGGGTCGGACCGGGGAGCTGTTTTTT; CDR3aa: CASSPEGRTGELFF
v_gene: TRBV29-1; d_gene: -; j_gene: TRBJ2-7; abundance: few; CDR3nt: TGCAGCGTTGGCCTCAGGGCGAAGTACGAGCAGTACTTC; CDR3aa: CSVGLRAKYEQYF
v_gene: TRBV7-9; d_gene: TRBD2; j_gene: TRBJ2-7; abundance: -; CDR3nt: TGTTCCAGCAGCTTAGCGGGGCAGGGGACGGGGGAGCAGTACTTC; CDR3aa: CSSSLAGQGTGEQYF
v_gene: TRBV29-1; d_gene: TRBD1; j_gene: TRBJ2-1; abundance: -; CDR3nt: TGCAGCGTGGAACCGGGACAGGGGACATCAGAGCAGTTCTTC; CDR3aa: CSVEPGQGTSEQFF
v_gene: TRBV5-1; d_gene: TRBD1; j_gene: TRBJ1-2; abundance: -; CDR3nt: TGCGCCAGCAGCTTGGGATTGGGACAGAGTTTCTATGGCTACACCTTC; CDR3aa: CASSLGLGQSFYGYTF
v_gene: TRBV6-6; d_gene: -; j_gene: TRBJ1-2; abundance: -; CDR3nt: TGTGCCAGCAGCTCGCCAGACGGGGGATACTATGGCTACACCTTC; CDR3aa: CASSSPDGGYYGYTF
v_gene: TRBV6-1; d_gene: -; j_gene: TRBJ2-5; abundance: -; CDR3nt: TGTGCCAGCAGTGTAGTCAGGGCGGAGACCCAGTACTTC; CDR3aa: CASSVVRAETQYF
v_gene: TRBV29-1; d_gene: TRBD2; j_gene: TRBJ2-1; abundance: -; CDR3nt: TGCAGCGTTGACGGGACTAGCGGGAGGGCTTATGAGCAGTTCTTC; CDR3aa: CSVDGTSGRAYEQFF
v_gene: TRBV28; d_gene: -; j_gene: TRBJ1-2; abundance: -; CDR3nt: TGTGCCAGCGGTTCCCCGGGAACAGGGAACTATGGCTACACCTTC; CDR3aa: CASGSPGTGNYGYTF
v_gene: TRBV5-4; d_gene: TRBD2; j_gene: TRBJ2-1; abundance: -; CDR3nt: TGTGCCAGCAGCCGGGGGGTTGGGACTTTCTCCTACAATGAGCAGTTCTTC; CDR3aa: CASSRGVGTFSYNEQFF
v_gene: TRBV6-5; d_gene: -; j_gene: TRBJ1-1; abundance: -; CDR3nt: TGTGCCAGCAACGGCGGGGGCCCGAACACTGAAGCTTTCTTT; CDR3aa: CASNGGGPNTEAFF
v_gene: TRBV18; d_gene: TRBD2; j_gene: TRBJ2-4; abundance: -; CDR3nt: TGTGCCAGCTCGCGGACTAGCGGGGGGGAAGCCAAAAACATTCAGTACTTC; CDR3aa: CASSRTSGGEAKNIQYF
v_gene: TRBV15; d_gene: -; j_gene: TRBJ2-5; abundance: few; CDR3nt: TGTGCCACCAGCAGAGATAAGGCGGGGCCCCAAGAGACCCAGTACTTC; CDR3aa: CATSRDKAGPQETQYF
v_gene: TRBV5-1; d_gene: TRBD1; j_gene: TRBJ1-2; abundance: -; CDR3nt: TGCGCCAGCAGCCTTTATACGTCAGGGGGCGATGGCTACACCTTC; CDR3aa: CASSLYTSGGDGYTF
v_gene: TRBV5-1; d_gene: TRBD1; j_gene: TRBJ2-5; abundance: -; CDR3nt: TGCGCCAGCAGGCCAGGACAGGGGGCGGTAGAAGAGACCCAGTACTTC; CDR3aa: CASRPGQGAVEETQYF
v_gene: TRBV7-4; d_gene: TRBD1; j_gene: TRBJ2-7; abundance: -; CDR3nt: TGTGCCAGCAGCCCACGGGACAGCCAAGGACCCACCTACGAGCAGTACTTC; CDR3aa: CASSPRDSQGPTYEQYF
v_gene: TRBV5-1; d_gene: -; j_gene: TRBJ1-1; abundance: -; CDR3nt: TGCGCCAGCAGCTTGGAAGCCGACAGAGAAGCTTTCTTT; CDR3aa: CASSLEADREAFF
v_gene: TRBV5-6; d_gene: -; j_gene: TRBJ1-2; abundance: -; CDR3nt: TGTGCCAGCAGCCAGGGAGGATCCTATGGCTACACCTTC; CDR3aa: CASSQGGSYGYTF
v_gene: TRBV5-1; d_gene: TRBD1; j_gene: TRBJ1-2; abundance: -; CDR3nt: TGCGCCAGCAGCTTGGGGACAGGGGTCATTAACTATGGCTACACCTTC; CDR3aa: CASSLGTGVINYGYTF
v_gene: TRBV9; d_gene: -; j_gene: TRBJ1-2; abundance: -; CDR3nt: TGTGCCAGCAGCCGACCACAGGGCTCTAACTATGGCTACACCTTC; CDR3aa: CASSRPQGSNYGYTF
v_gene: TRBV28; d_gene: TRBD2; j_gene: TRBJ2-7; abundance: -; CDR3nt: TGTGCCAGCAGTTTGCGGGGGACCTCCTACGAGCAGTACTTC; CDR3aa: CASSLRGTSYEQYF
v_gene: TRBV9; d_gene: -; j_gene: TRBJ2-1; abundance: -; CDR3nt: TGTGCCAGCAGCGTAGGACAGGACTCCTACAATGAGCAGTTCTTC; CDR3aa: CASSVGQDSYNEQFF
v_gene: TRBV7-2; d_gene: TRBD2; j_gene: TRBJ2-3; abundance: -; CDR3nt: TGTGCCAGCAGCCTTCCCAAGGGCCTAGCGGTTAGGGCAGATACGCAGTATTTT; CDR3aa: CASSLPKGLAVRADTQYF
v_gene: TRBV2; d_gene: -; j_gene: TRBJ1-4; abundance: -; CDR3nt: TGTGCCAGCAGTGGGTGGCAGGAAAAACTGTTTTTT; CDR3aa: CASSGWQEKLFF
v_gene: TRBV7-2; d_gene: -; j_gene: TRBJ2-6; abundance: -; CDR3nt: TGTGCCAGCAGCTTGGGGGGACAGCTCTCTGGGGCCAACGTCCTGACTTTC; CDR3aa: CASSLGGQLSGANVLTF
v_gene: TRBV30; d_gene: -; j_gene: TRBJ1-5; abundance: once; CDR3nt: TGTGCCTGGAGTGTTGGGCAGGTGGACAATCAGCCCCAGCATTTT; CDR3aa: CAWSVGQVDNQPQHF
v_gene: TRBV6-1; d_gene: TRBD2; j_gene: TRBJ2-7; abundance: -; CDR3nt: TGTGCCAGCAGTGATCCGCGGGAGGGCCGGGACGAGCAGTACTTC; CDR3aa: CASSDPREGRDEQYF
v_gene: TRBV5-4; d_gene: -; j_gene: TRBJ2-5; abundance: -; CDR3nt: TGTGCCAGCAGCTTTGGGGCAAGGGAAGAGACCCAGTACTTC; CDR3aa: CASSFGAREETQYF
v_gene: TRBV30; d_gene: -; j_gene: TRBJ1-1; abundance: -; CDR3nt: TGTGCCTGGAGTGTCCCTGTCAGAGAAGCTTTCTTT; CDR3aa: CAWSVPVREAFF
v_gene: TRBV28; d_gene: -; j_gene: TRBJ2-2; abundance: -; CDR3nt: TGTGCCAGCTGGAGGTCAAACACCGGGGAGCTGTTTTTT; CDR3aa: CASWRSNTGELFF
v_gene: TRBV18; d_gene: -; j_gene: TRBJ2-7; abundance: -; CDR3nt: TGTGCCAGCTCACCAGGGTATCAGGACGAGCAGTACTTC; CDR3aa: CASSPGYQDEQYF
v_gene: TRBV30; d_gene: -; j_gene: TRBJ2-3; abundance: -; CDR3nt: TGCGCCTGGACCCGGGAGCCCCTCACAGATACGCAGTATTTT; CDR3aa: CAWTREPLTDTQYF
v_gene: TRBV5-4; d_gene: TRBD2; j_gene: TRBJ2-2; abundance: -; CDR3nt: TGTGCCAGCAGCTTGGAATATAAAGCGGGAGGAACGAACACCGGGGAGCTGTTTTTT; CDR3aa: CASSLEYKAGGTNTGELFF
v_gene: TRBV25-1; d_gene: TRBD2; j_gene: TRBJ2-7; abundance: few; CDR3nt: TGTGCCAGCAGGGAACAGGGACTAGCGGGCGAGCAGTACTTC; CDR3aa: CASREQGLAGEQYF
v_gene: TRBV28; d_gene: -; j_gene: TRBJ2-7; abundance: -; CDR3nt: TGTGCCAGCAGTTTTTGGCGTATAGGGGACTACGAGCAGTACTTC; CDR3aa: CASSFWRIGDYEQYF
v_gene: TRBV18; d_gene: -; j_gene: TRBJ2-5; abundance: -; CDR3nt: TGTGCCAGCTCAAGCCTGCCGAAAGAGACCCAGTACTTC; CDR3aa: CASSSLPKETQYF
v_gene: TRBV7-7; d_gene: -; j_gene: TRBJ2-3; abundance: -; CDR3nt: TGTGCTAGCAGCTTAGCAGATCCCAGTACGCAGTATTTT; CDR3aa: CASSLADPSTQYF
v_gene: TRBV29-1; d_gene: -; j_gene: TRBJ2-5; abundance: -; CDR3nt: TGCAGCGTTGGCCAGGGGGGTCAAGAGACCCAGTACTTC; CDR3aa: CSVGQGGQETQYF
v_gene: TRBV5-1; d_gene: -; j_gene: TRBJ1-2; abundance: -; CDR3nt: TGCGCCAGCAGCCCGAACCCCCAGGTAGGATATGGCTACACCTTC; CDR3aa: CASSPNPQVGYGYTF
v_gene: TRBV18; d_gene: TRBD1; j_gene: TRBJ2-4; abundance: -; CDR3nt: TGTGCCAGCTCACCAACCCGACAGGGGGTCAAAAACATTCAGTACTTC; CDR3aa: CASSPTRQGVKNIQYF
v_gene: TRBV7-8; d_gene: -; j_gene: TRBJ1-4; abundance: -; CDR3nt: TGTGCCAGCAGCTTAGGGCCAGGCATTCCCCTTAATGAAAAACTGTTTTTT; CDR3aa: CASSLGPGIPLNEKLFF
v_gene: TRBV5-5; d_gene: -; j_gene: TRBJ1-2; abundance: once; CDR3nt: TGTGCCAGCAGCTTACCGGGACACCTCTATGGCTACACCTTC; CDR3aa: CASSLPGHLYGYTF
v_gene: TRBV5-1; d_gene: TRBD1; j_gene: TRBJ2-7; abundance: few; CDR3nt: TGCGCCAGCAGCTCGGACCGACAGGGGAACTACGAGCAGTACTTC; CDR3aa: CASSSDRQGNYEQYF
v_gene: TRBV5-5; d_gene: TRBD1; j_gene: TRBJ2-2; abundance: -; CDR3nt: TGTGCCAGCAGCTTGGCTATTGGACAGGGATCAAACACCGGGGAGCTGTTTTTT; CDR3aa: CASSLAIGQGSNTGELFF
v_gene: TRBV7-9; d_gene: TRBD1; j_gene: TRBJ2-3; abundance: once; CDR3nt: TGTGCCAGCGAGTGGACAGGGGAAACAGATACGCAGTATTTT; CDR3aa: CASEWTGETDTQYF
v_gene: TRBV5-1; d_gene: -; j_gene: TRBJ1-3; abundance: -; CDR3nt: TGCGCCAGCAGCTCGAGCTCTGGAAACACCATATATTTT; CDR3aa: CASSSSSGNTIYF
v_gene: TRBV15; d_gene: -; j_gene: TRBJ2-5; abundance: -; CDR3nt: TGTGCCACCAGCAGAGACCAGCGGCAAGAGACCCAGTACTTC; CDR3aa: CATSRDQRQETQYF
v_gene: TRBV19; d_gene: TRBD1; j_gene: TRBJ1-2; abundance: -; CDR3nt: TGTGCCAGTAGTATTGGGGCAGGGGGACGTGGCTACACCTTC; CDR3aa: CASSIGAGGRGYTF